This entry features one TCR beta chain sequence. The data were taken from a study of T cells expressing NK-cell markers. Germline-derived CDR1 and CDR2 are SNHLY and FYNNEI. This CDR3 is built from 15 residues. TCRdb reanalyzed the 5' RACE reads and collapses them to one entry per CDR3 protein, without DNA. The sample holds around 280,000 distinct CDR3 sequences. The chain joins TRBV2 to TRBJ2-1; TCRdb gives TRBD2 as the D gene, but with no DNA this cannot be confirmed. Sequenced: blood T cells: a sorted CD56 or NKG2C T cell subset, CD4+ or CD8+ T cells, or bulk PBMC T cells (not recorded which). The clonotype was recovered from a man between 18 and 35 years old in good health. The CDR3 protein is CASSEEAGGRNEQFF. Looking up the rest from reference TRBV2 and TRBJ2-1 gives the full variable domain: EPEVTQTPSHQVTQMGQEVILRCVPISNHLYFYWYRQILGQKVEFLVSFYNNEISEKSEIFDDQFSVERPDGSNFTLKIRSTKLEDSAMYFCASSEEAGGRNEQFFGPGTRLTVL.